This TCR beta chain was captured in a study of blood T cell repertoires in COVID-19. For the study at large: Whether acute or convalescent, the COVID-19 samples came from the United States, Italy and Spain.

The V gene lost 3 bases and the J gene lost 2 bases, with 6 bases spanning the gap. The CDR3 is 13 residues long. CDR1 and CDR2 (germline): SGHAT, FQDESV (reference sequence). TCRdb keeps only in-frame clones here, not all; method: immunoSEQ multiplex PCR. The sample carries 90,000 to 130,000 clones, 88% recorded once. This clone appeared a single time. The TCR originated in a woman aged 45-60 years with acute or convalescent COVID-19. Sample: peripheral blood. The chain couples TRBV11-1 to TRBJ2-3, with a possible D match to TRBD1 (5 bases). In DNA, the CDR3 is TGTGCCAGCAGCTTGGGGCTCACAGATACGCAGTATTTT. It translates to CASSLGLTDTQYF.